The 14 T cell receptor beta chains given below trace back to one sample, sequenced in a study of OX40 agonist ivuxolimab in advanced cancers. Measured with immunoSEQ multiplex PCR; TCRdb has only the in-frame clones, and not every one. The sample has about 27,000 clones, approximately 91% seen once. This specimen was CD4+ or CD8+ T cells sorted from blood, taken in a trial of the OX40 agonist ivuxolimab. These receptors were taken from an adult with an advanced solid tumor such as melanoma, head and neck, liver or kidney cancer.

The chain employs TRBV7-3 and TRBJ2-5; 9 nucleotides line up with TRBD1. V was pared by 5 bases and J by 0 bases, with 7 bases of the junction left unmatched. The CDR3 totals 16 residues. Germline CDR1 SGHTA, CDR2 FQGTGA. The CDR3 protein is CASSPSGTGNQETQYF. In nucleotides, the CDR3 is TGTGCCAGCAGCCCTTCCGGGACAGGGAACCAAGAGACCCAGTACTTC.

The chain links TRBV27 to TRBJ2-7; tentative D call: TRBD2 (6 bases). CDR1 and CDR2 (germline): MNHEY, SMNVEV (reference sequence). The CDR3 is 13 amino acids. V was trimmed by 11 bases and J by 3 bases, leaving 17 bases between them. For the CDR3, the DNA is TGTGCCGTGGGACTGGGCCCAGTCTACGAGCAGTACTTC. It is translated as CAVGLGPVYEQYF.

The V and J genes are TRBV11-2 and TRBJ2-1; D is uncertain. This CDR3 spans 12 amino acids. The V end lost 1 base, the J end lost 4 bases, and 2 bases lay between the germline ends. From germline, CDR1 is SGHAT and CDR2 FQNNGV. CDR3 sequence: CASSLGYNEQFF. The CDR3 DNA sequence: TGTGCCAGCAGCTTAGGGTACAATGAGCAGTTCTTC.

V usage is TRBV11-2 and J usage is TRBJ2-7, with D perhaps matching TRBD2 (6 bases). The CDR3 loop spans 15 amino acids. V was pared by 5 bases and J by 3 bases, with 17 bases between. CDR1 is SGHAT, CDR2 FQNNGV, per germline. The CDR3 DNA follows: TGTGCCAGCAGCCAGGCGGGGCAGGATCTCTACGAGCAGTACTTC. Translating gives CASSQAGQDLYEQYF. The variable domain in full, with the rest retrieved from reference TRBV11-2 and TRBJ2-7, is EAGVAQSPRYKIIEKRQSVAFWCNPISGHATLYWYQQILGQGPKLLIQFQNNGVVDDSQLPKDRFSAERLKGVDSTLKIQPAKLEDSAVYLCASSQAGQDLYEQYFGPGTRLTVT.

This clone was counted a few times. The chain carries TRBV28 and TRBJ1-1; 9 nucleotides agree with TRBD1. Germline V gene lookup returns CDR1 MDHEN and CDR2 SYDVKM. V trimming: 3 bases; J trimming: 5 bases; junction bases outside the gene matches: 13. The CDR3 has 17 amino acids. The CDR3 nucleotides read TGTGCCAGCAGTTTCTCCGGACAGGGGTGGATTGGGACTGAAGCTTTCTTT. It yields the protein CASSFSGQGWIGTEAFF.

This clone was counted only a few times. The J gene is TRBJ1-2, the V gene TRBV4-1, with D possibly being TRBD1 (5 bases). Looked up from germline, CDR1 is MGHRA and CDR2 is YSYEKL. The V end lost 7 bases, the J end lost 5 bases, and 14 bases lay between the germline ends. The length of the CDR3 is 13 residues. DNA for the CDR3: TGCGCCAGCAATAGAGGGACGGGGTATGGCTACACCTTC. This sequence encodes CASNRGTGYGYTF.

The V call is TRBV5-4, the J call TRBJ1-1; D perhaps matches TRBD1 (5 bases). Trimming removed 4 bases from V and 0 bases from J, with 10 bases in between. Germline V lookup: CDR1 SGHNT, CDR2 YYREEE (reference sequence). CDR3 length: 14 amino acids. CDR3 residues: CASSEPTVNTEAFF. The CDR3 DNA reads as TGTGCCAGCAGCGAACCGACAGTGAACACTGAAGCTTTCTTT.

V gene TRBV30 combines with J gene TRBJ1-1; tentatively, D is TRBD1 (5 bases). The V end lost 7 bases, the J end lost 6 bases, and 24 bases lay between the germline ends. The V gene's germline CDR1 is GTSNPN and CDR2 SVGIG (reference sequence). The CDR3 spans 15 residues. CDR3 bases: TGTGCCTCATATGCGGGACTCCGGGCAGGCGCTGAAGCTTTCTTT. Amino acids: CASYAGLRAGAEAFF.

The chain combines TRBV30 with TRBJ1-2, with D perhaps matching TRBD1 (5 bases). The CDR3 runs to 14 residues. Trimming shortened V by 2 bases and J by 9 bases, and 19 bases separated the two germline ends. The germline gives CDR1 GTSNPN, CDR2 SVGIG (reference sequence). Here the CDR3 reads CAWSPGSRGISYTF. Here the CDR3 DNA reads TGTGCCTGGAGTCCGGGGTCTCGGGGGATCAGCTACACCTTC.

The V and J genes are TRBV11-2 and TRBJ2-1, with 7 positions matching TRBD2. The CDR3 sequence is 16 residues long. Per germline, CDR1 SGHAT and CDR2 FQNNGV. V was clipped by 0 bases and J by 1 base; unmatched bases: 3. The CDR3 sequence is CASSLEAGLSYNEQFF. The DNA of the CDR3 is TGTGCCAGCAGCTTAGAAGCGGGACTTTCCTACAATGAGCAGTTCTTC.

The chain has TRBV5-1 and TRBJ2-1; D unclear. Germline V gene lookup returns CDR1 SGHRS and CDR2 YFSETQ. V was clipped by 0 bases and J by 0 bases, with 7 bases between them. This CDR3 has 15 residues. CDR3: CASSLDGSSYNEQFF. The CDR3 region has the DNA TGCGCCAGCAGCTTGGATGGAAGCTCCTACAATGAGCAGTTCTTC.

This clone is classed as medium-sized. The chain is built from TRBV9 and TRBJ2-3, with a weak D call TRBD1 (6 bases). Germline V lookup: CDR1 SGDLS, CDR2 YYNGEE. CDR3 length equals 16 residues. With 0 bases removed from V and 4 bases from J, the gap between germline ends came to 15 bases. CDR3 sequence reads: CASSVAGMGAADTQYF. The CDR3 coding sequence is TGTGCCAGCAGCGTAGCGGGAATGGGGGCAGCAGATACGCAGTATTTT.

DNA for the CDR3: TGTGCCAGCAGCACAGCTAGCGGGATCTTCTTC. Translated, it gives CASSTASGIFF. The chain combines TRBV5-8 with TRBJ2-1; 9 nucleotides line up with TRBD2. This CDR3 comprises 11 residues. Germline V gene lookup returns CDR1 SGHTS and CDR2 YDEGEE. Unmatched junction bases numbered 6, after V lost 4 bases and J lost 16 bases.

This chain links TRBV19 with TRBJ1-1; perhaps TRBD1 as D (6 bases). The CDR3 has 14 amino acids. Trimming stripped 3 bases from V and 6 bases from J, with 14 bases between. CDR1 is LNHDA and CDR2 is SQIVND in the germline V gene (reference sequence). CDR3 DNA: TGTGCCAGTAGTATGCCCAGGGGCCGCCCTGAAGCTTTCTTT. Its translation is CASSMPRGRPEAFF.